The 30 T cell receptor beta chains given below trace back to one sample, sequenced in a study of OX40 agonist ivuxolimab in advanced cancers. Sequenced by immunoSEQ multiplex PCR; TCRdb stores in-frame clones only, minus some. The table shows about 36,000 clones, with 60% to 80% occurring only once. The starting material was CD4+ or CD8+ T cells sorted from blood, obtained in a trial of the OX40 agonist ivuxolimab. The receptors were sampled from an adult with an advanced solid tumor such as melanoma, head and neck, liver or kidney cancer.

V gene TRBV7-9 combines with J gene TRBJ2-3, with 11 bases identical to TRBD2. J lost 4 bases, V lost 10 bases, and 4 bases had no gene match. Germline loops: CDR1 SEHNR, CDR2 FQNEAQ (reference sequence). This CDR3 has 13 residues. Here the CDR3 reads CATSSGGSDTQYF. DNA of the CDR3: TGTGCCACCTCTAGCGGGGGGTCAGATACGCAGTATTTT.

CDR3 in amino acids: CASSQGLAGVFGETQYF. The CDR3 DNA follows: TGTGCCAGCAGCCAAGGACTAGCGGGAGTATTCGGGGAGACCCAGTACTTC. The chain recombines TRBV2 with TRBJ2-5; 13 bases agree with TRBD2. Germline V CDR1 and CDR2: SNHLY, FYNNEI. The CDR3 contains 17 residues. J lost 5 bases, V lost 6 bases, and 12 bases had no gene match.

The chain employs TRBV18 and TRBJ2-1; D call uncertain. Deletions cut 3 bases from V and 0 bases from J, with 6 bases between. The CDR3 sequence is 14 residues long. Germline V gene lookup returns CDR1 KGHSH and CDR2 LQKENI. CDR3 DNA: TGTGCCAGCTCACCCGCTAGCTCCTACAATGAGCAGTTCTTC. Amino acids: CASSPASSYNEQFF. The full variable domain, with the rest looked up from reference TRBV18 and TRBJ2-1, is NAGVMQNPRHLVRRRGQEARLRCSPMKGHSHVYWYRQLPEEGLKFMVYLQKENIIDESGMPKERFSAEFPKEGPSILRIQQVVRGDSAAYFCASSPASSYNEQFFGPGTRLTVL.

This chain uses TRBV15 with TRBJ2-7, with TRBD1 identical over 10 bases. The CDR3 covers 18 residues. Germline loops: CDR1 LNHNV, CDR2 YYDKDF (reference sequence). V shed 4 bases, J shed 3 bases, and the junction held 15 bases outside the gene matches. CDR3 amino acids: CATSTSHRDRGSIYEQYF. The DNA of the CDR3 is TGTGCCACCAGCACCTCGCACCGGGACAGGGGTTCGATCTACGAGCAGTACTTC.

The V gene is TRBV28, the J gene TRBJ2-5, with D uncertain. The CDR3 totals 15 residues. The germline V gene encodes CDR1 MDHEN and CDR2 SYDVKM. Between the trimmed V and J ends, which lost 4 bases and 7 bases, there was a span of 19 bases. The CDR3 loop reads CASSSHGRFFGTQYF. In DNA, the CDR3 is TGTGCCAGCAGTTCCCATGGACGATTTTTCGGGACCCAGTACTTC.

This clone is hyperexpanded within its sample. This chain connects TRBV19 to TRBJ2-1; no clear D gene. Germline V gene sequence: CDR1 LNHDA, CDR2 SQIVND (reference sequence). This CDR3 is built from 14 residues. Between the trimmed V and J ends, which lost 2 bases and 0 bases, there was a span of 5 bases. The CDR3 here is CASSIIGSYNEQFF. The DNA of the CDR3 is TGTGCCAGTAGTATAATTGGCTCCTACAATGAGCAGTTCTTC.

This chain links TRBV5-6 with TRBJ2-1; 8 bases line up with TRBD1. Germline CDR1 and CDR2: SGHDT and YYEEEE. The CDR3 spans 16 residues. After removal of 4 bases from V and 5 bases from J, the junction contained 11 bases not matched to a gene. CDR3 sequence reads: CASSHIRDRSHNEQFF. As DNA, the CDR3 is TGTGCCAGCAGCCACATCCGGGACAGGTCTCACAATGAGCAGTTCTTC.

The chain has TRBV10-3 and TRBJ2-2; D is perhaps TRBD1 (7 bases). CDR1 and CDR2 (germline): ENHRY, SYGVKD. The CDR3 is 16 amino acids. Between the trimmed V and J ends, which lost 2 bases and 0 bases, there was a span of 10 bases. The DNA of the CDR3 is TGTGCCATCAGTGAGGACAGGGAGGCGAACACCGGGGAGCTGTTTTTT. Its translation is CAISEDREANTGELFF.

The V and J genes are TRBV2 and TRBJ1-3, with D possibly being TRBD1 (5 bases). CDR3 size: 14 residues. Germline V gene data show CDR1 as SNHLY and CDR2 as FYNNEI. Trimming left V 10 bases short and J 0 bases short, with 13 bases between. The CDR3 protein is CANPTGNSGNTIYF. For the CDR3, the DNA is TGTGCCAATCCAACAGGAAACTCTGGAAACACCATATATTTT.

The chain has TRBV6-5 and TRBJ2-7; D is uncertain. Looked up from germline, CDR1 is MNHEY and CDR2 is SVGAGI. V lost 6 bases and J 3 bases, leaving 3 bases between the germline ends. The CDR3 loop spans 10 amino acids. Written as DNA, the CDR3 is TGTGCCAGCAGCGACTACGAGCAGTACTTC. This encodes CASSDYEQYF.

V and J are TRBV4-3 and TRBJ1-6; 11 nucleotides align to TRBD1. Germline values: CDR1 LGHNA, CDR2 YSLEER. V lost 4 bases and J lost 7; bases outside the gene matches: 6. The CDR3 has 16 residues. The CDR3 coding sequence is TGCGCCAGCAGCCCCGGGACAGGGGGTGACAATTCACCCCTCCACTTT. It specifies CASSPGTGGDNSPLHF.

In this sample, this clone turned up a few times. This chain connects TRBV5-1 to TRBJ2-3; no firm D call. In germline, CDR1 is SGHRS, CDR2 YFSETQ. There are 14 residues in the CDR3. V lost 6 bases, J lost 0 bases, and 11 bases lay in between. CDR3: CASTLEQSTDTQYF. In nucleotides, the CDR3 is TGCGCCAGCACCTTAGAACAGAGCACAGATACGCAGTATTTT. Filled out from reference TRBV5-1 and TRBJ2-3, the complete variable domain reads KAGVTQTPRYLIKTRGQQVTLSCSPISGHRSVSWYQQTPGQGLQFLFEYFSETQRNKGNFPGRFSGRQFSNSRSEMNVSTLELGDSALYLCASTLEQSTDTQYFGPGTRLTVL.

A few counts support this clone. The gene calls are TRBV5-4 and TRBJ1-1, with D possibly TRBD1 on 5 matching bases. The germline V gene encodes CDR1 SGHNT and CDR2 YYREEE (reference sequence). The CDR3 covers 12 residues. With 2 bases removed from V and 6 bases from J, the gap between germline ends came to 8 bases. The CDR3 region is CASSFGGSEAFF. In DNA form, the CDR3 reads TGTGCCAGCAGCTTCGGGGGGTCTGAAGCTTTCTTT.

The genes are TRBV4-3 and TRBJ2-1; D gene unclear. Germline V gives CDR1 LGHNA, CDR2 YSLEER. This CDR3 has 13 amino acids. V was cut by 4 bases and J by 7 bases, with 11 bases left in between. The CDR3 sequence: CASSLLLGNEQFF. The CDR3 nucleotides read TGCGCCAGCAGCCTCCTCCTGGGGAATGAGCAGTTCTTC.

J is TRBJ2-3 and V is TRBV28; the match to TRBD2 covers 8 bases. CDR3 length equals 14 residues. The V segment lost 5 bases and the J segment 2 bases; nucleotides outside the gene matches: 3. The germline V gene has CDR1 MDHEN and CDR2 SYDVKM. This chain's CDR3 is CASSQRGITDTQYF. The DNA of the CDR3 is TGTGCCAGCAGTCAGCGGGGGATCACAGATACGCAGTATTTT.

J is TRBJ2-3 and V is TRBV4-3; D call uncertain. V was pared by 0 bases and J by 0 bases, with 7 bases between. CDR3 length: 15 amino acids. Looked up from germline, CDR1 is LGHNA and CDR2 is YSLEER. Here the CDR3 reads CASSQEHASTDTQYF. As DNA, the CDR3 is TGCGCCAGCAGCCAAGAACACGCGAGCACAGATACGCAGTATTTT.

The chain carries TRBV7-6 and TRBJ2-2; D is undetermined. CDR1 is SGHVS, CDR2 FNYEAQ, per germline. V was clipped by 1 base and J by 5 bases, with 11 bases between them. The CDR3 has 15 residues. CDR3 in amino acids: CASSLVAGNTGELFF. CDR3 in DNA: TGTGCCAGCAGCTTAGTCGCAGGCAATACCGGGGAGCTGTTTTTT.

This clone has a handful of counts. The gene calls are TRBV4-1 and TRBJ2-3; 8 bases are shared with TRBD1. This CDR3 has 16 amino acids. Looked up from germline, CDR1 is MGHRA and CDR2 is YSYEKL. Germline trimming cut 2 bases from V and 0 bases from J; bases unmatched to any gene: 4. CDR3 region: CASSQSRTGSTDTQYF. The CDR3, as DNA: TGCGCCAGCAGCCAATCCAGGACAGGGAGCACAGATACGCAGTATTTT.

V is TRBV5-4 and J is TRBJ2-2; D is unclear. V dropped 0 bases and J dropped 2 bases, with 5 bases sitting between them. Germline V gene lookup returns CDR1 SGHNT and CDR2 YYREEE (reference sequence). The CDR3 length is 14 residues. The CDR3 sequence is CASSLGDNTGELFF. CDR3 nucleotide sequence: TGTGCCAGCAGCTTGGGGGATAACACCGGGGAGCTGTTTTTT.

The rearrangement joins TRBV4-1 to TRBJ2-6; D might be TRBD1 or TRBD2, each matching 5 bases. This CDR3 is 16 amino acids long. V was clipped by 3 bases and J by 0 bases, with 9 bases between them. Germline-derived CDR1 and CDR2 are MGHRA and YSYEKL. CDR3 nucleotide sequence: TGCGCCAGCAGCCACCCGGGGACCTCTGGGGCCAACGTCCTGACTTTC. Translating gives CASSHPGTSGANVLTF.

The V and J genes are TRBV7-9 and TRBJ1-1; D uncertain. V was cut by 4 bases and J by 3 bases, with 12 bases left in between. The CDR3 totals 14 residues. From germline, CDR1 is SEHNR and CDR2 FQNEAQ (reference sequence). The CDR3 loop is CASSSSFRHTEAFF. Written as DNA, the CDR3 is TGTGCCAGCAGCTCCAGTTTCCGACACACTGAAGCTTTCTTT.

The rearrangement joins TRBV9 to TRBJ2-1; 10 bases match TRBD1. V shed 3 bases and J 8 bases; nucleotides not matched to a gene: 5. Germline CDR1 SGDLS, CDR2 YYNGEE. There are 14 residues in the CDR3. CDR3 in amino acids: CASSAAGTGDEQFF. DNA for the CDR3: TGTGCCAGCAGCGCAGCCGGGACAGGGGATGAGCAGTTCTTC.

The chain recombines TRBV5-8 with TRBJ2-1; 9 bases line up with TRBD2. The V gene's germline CDR1 is SGHTS and CDR2 YDEGEE. V was pared by 0 bases and J by 4 bases, with 5 bases of the junction left unmatched. The CDR3 has 16 residues. CDR3: CASSLVLAGLYNEQFF. The CDR3 bases are TGTGCCAGCAGCTTGGTTCTAGCGGGGTTGTACAATGAGCAGTTCTTC.

The chain carries TRBV28 and TRBJ1-6; 7 bases agree with TRBD1. CDR3 size: 14 residues. Germline lookup yields CDR1 MDHEN and CDR2 SYDVKM. Trimming took 6 bases from V and 2 from J; bases not matched to a gene: 1. The CDR3, as DNA: TGTGCCAGCAGAGGGACAGCCTATAATTCACCCCTCCACTTT. It encodes CASRGTAYNSPLHF.

This rearrangement joins TRBV7-9 to TRBJ2-7; 11 bases agree with TRBD1. This CDR3 spans 15 amino acids. V lost 4 bases to trimming and J lost 5 bases; unmatched junction nucleotides: 7. CDR1 and CDR2 (germline): SEHNR, FQNEAQ (reference sequence). The CDR3 loop reads CASSSLDRGPNEQYF. The CDR3 nucleotides are TGTGCCAGCAGCTCTTTGGACAGGGGGCCGAACGAGCAGTACTTC.

This clone has ten or more counts. The chain combines TRBV27 with TRBJ1-6; D is uncertain. The CDR3 totals 14 residues. Germline V lookup: CDR1 MNHEY, CDR2 SMNVEV (reference sequence). Trimming took 3 bases from V and 4 from J, leaving 7 bases between them. The CDR3 DNA reads as TGTGCCAGCAGTTTTCGGGATTATAATTCACCCCTCCACTTT. It specifies CASSFRDYNSPLHF.

The chain is built from TRBV28 and TRBJ2-1, with 8 bases aligning to TRBD2. From germline, CDR1 is MDHEN and CDR2 SYDVKM. The CDR3 totals 16 residues. V gave up 5 bases and J gave up 2 bases; unmatched junction bases: 8. CDR3 nucleotides: TGTGCCAGCAGTCTTCTGAGCGGGAGCCCCTACAATGAGCAGTTCTTC. Protein: CASSLLSGSPYNEQFF.

The chain uses TRBV7-6 and TRBJ2-1; possible D gene TRBD2, 6 bases. The CDR3 length is 14 residues. Germline-derived CDR1 and CDR2 are SGHVS and FNYEAQ. V dropped 4 bases and J dropped 4 bases, with 11 bases sitting between them. CDR3 region: CASSSFGGYNEQFF. CDR3 nucleotides: TGTGCCAGCAGCTCTTTCGGGGGTTACAATGAGCAGTTCTTC.

The genes are TRBV30 and TRBJ1-5; D remains ambiguous. Deletions cut 0 bases from V and 0 bases from J, with 3 bases between. CDR3 length: 13 amino acids. Germline CDR1 GTSNPN, CDR2 SVGIG (reference sequence). DNA of the CDR3: TGTGCCTGGAGTGTAAGTAGCAATCAGCCCCAGCATTTT. Amino acids: CAWSVSSNQPQHF.

The CDR3 region is CASSLRQGGPEAFF. DNA of the CDR3: TGTGCCAGTAGTCTTCGACAGGGAGGCCCTGAAGCTTTCTTT. The rearrangement links TRBV19 to TRBJ1-1, with 7 positions matching TRBD1. In germline, CDR1 is LNHDA, CDR2 SQIVND (reference sequence). This CDR3 spans 14 amino acids. With 5 bases clipped from V and 6 bases from J, the junction kept 9 bases outside the gene matches. Based on the CDR3 plus reference TRBV19 and TRBJ1-1, the full variable domain is DGGITQSPKYLFRKEGQNVTLSCEQNLNHDAMYWYRQDPGQGLRLIYYSQIVNDFQKGDIAEGYSVSREKKESFPLTVTSAQKNPTAFYLCASSLRQGGPEAFFGQGTRLTVV.